What follows describes a single T cell receptor (beta chain). Antigen unknown. CDR3 length: 16 residues. CDR1 and CDR2 from the germline V gene are MDHEN and SYDVKM. V was trimmed by 2 bases and J by 5 bases, leaving 18 bases between them. The sample belongs to a study of response to subunit inactivated influenza vaccine. Each CDR3 protein is one row after TCRdb ran MiXCR on the RT-PCR reads. The sample lists about 580,000 distinct CDR3 sequences; 14% were seen once. Findings and caveats of the study: Each seasonal flu vaccination may recruit only limited new T cells, authors suggested.

The chain links TRBV28 to TRBJ2-5; TRBD1 or TRBD2 may be the D gene (7 bases each). The clonotype originates from a man aged 50 or older who received an inactivated influenza vaccine. This specimen consisted of PBMCs from blood, obtained 11 to 12 days after vaccination. CDR3 residues: CASSLQGGGRRETQYF. The CDR3 region has the DNA TGTGCCAGCAGTTTACAGGGGGGGGGCCGCCGGGAGACCCAGTACTTC.